The 24 T cell receptor beta chains presented below share a single source sample, sequenced in a study of cytomegalovirus exposure and HLA in healthy donors (dated by TCRdb to between 2016 and 2019). The library came from the immunoSEQ multiplex PCR assay. This immuneACCESS table, as held by TCRdb, lists in-frame sequences with V and J called but not all clones. Of the missing ones, under half trace to an unresolved V gene in checked studies; the others have no known cause. The sample table contains 200,000 to 250,000 clones; only one count was recorded for around nine tenths of them. The ten largest account for approximately 0.99% of the sample. Input material: PBMCs. Source of these receptors: a woman younger than 30 in good health and CMV-seronegative.

This rearrangement joins TRBV19 to TRBJ2-7; D possibly corresponds to TRBD2 (6 bases). CDR3 length: 14 residues. Germline values: CDR1 LNHDA, CDR2 SQIVND (reference sequence). V shed 3 bases and J shed 1 base, with 10 bases lying between them. The CDR3 spells CASSITGESYEQYF. DNA of the CDR3: TGTGCCAGTAGTATTACGGGGGAGTCCTACGAGCAGTACTTC.

V and J are TRBV7-6 and TRBJ2-3; possible D gene TRBD2, 6 bases. There are 16 residues in the CDR3. V lost 0 bases and J lost 0, with 10 bases in between. Per germline, CDR1 SGHVS and CDR2 FNYEAQ. CDR3 sequence: CASSLAIAASTDTQYF. The CDR3 coding sequence is TGTGCCAGCAGCTTAGCGATAGCGGCTAGCACAGATACGCAGTATTTT.

The rearrangement links TRBV6-1 to TRBJ2-7; a possible D gene is TRBD2 (5 bases). Trimming took off 4 bases at V and 1 base at J, with 17 bases between the two ends. The germline CDR1 and CDR2 sequences are MNHNS and SASEGT. This CDR3 has 16 residues. CDR3: CASSALSKGGSYEQYF. The CDR3 coding sequence is TGTGCCAGCAGTGCGTTATCCAAGGGCGGGTCCTACGAGCAGTACTTC.

The genes are TRBV30 and TRBJ1-1; D ambiguous. Trimming removed 3 bases at V and 3 bases at J, with 11 bases between. The CDR3 sequence is 13 residues long. The germline V gene encodes CDR1 GTSNPN and CDR2 SVGIG (reference sequence). The CDR3 DNA follows: TGTGCCTGGAGGGGAGGGATCGACACTGAAGCTTTCTTT. Protein: CAWRGGIDTEAFF.

This clone was seen just once. The CDR3 DNA reads as TGTGCCAGCACGGGGGAACCGGGACGGGGGACCCAGTACTTC. Its protein is CASTGEPGRGTQYF. The chain is built from TRBV6-1 and TRBJ2-5, with a possible D match to TRBD2 (6 bases). The V gene lost 7 bases and the J gene lost 7 bases, with 19 bases spanning the gap. The CDR3 consists of 14 residues. CDR1 is MNHNS, CDR2 SASEGT, per germline.

V usage is TRBV7-5 and J usage is TRBJ2-6; the table assigns TRBD1, which was not confirmed against the DNA. TRBV7-5 is described as a pseudogene. The length of the CDR3 is 17 residues. The CDR3 spells CVRSWDRRFSGANVLTF. DNA for the CDR3: TGTGTCAGAAGCTGGGACAGGAGATTCTCTGGGGCCAACGTCCTGACTTTC.

CDR3: CAWSVGGRAGEQYF. The CDR3 DNA reads TGTGCCTGGAGCGTAGGAGGGAGGGCCGGCGAGCAGTACTTC. The V gene is TRBV30, the J gene TRBJ2-7; 7 bases are a match to TRBD2. Germline V CDR1 and CDR2: GTSNPN, SVGIG (reference sequence). J lost 6 bases, V lost 3 bases, and 11 bases had no gene match. This CDR3 region has 14 residues. The full variable domain, in which reference TRBV30 and TRBJ2-7 provide the parts outside the CDR3, is SQTIHQWPATLVQPVGSPLSLECTVEGTSNPNLYWYRQAAGRGLQLLFYSVGIGQISSEVPQNLSASRPQDRQFILSSKKLLLSDSGFYLCAWSVGGRAGEQYFGPGTRLTVT.

This chain connects TRBV5-4 to TRBJ1-3, with D perhaps matching TRBD1 (5 bases). Trimming shortened V by 1 base and J by 2 bases, and 7 bases separated the two germline ends. Germline CDR1 is SGHNT and CDR2 is YYREEE (reference sequence). The CDR3 is made up of 14 amino acids. The CDR3 here is CASSLMGPGNTIYF. CDR3 DNA sequence: TGTGCCAGCAGCTTGATGGGGCCTGGAAACACCATATATTTT.

This clone was seen only once. The chain is built from TRBV30 and TRBJ2-1, with D maybe TRBD1 (6 bases). The CDR3 is made up of 13 amino acids. Germline V lookup: CDR1 GTSNPN, CDR2 SVGIG (reference sequence). The V gene lost 5 bases and the J gene lost 5 bases, with 13 bases spanning the gap. CDR3: CAWASGQNNEQFF. CDR3 DNA: TGTGCCTGGGCCTCGGGACAAAACAATGAGCAGTTCTTC. Full variable domain (missing parts from reference TRBV30 and TRBJ2-1): SQTIHQWPATLVQPVGSPLSLECTVEGTSNPNLYWYRQAAGRGLQLLFYSVGIGQISSEVPQNLSASRPQDRQFILSSKKLLLSDSGFYLCAWASGQNNEQFFGPGTRLTVL.

The genes are TRBV7-9 and TRBJ2-7; maybe TRBD2 (6 bases). V lost 5 bases, J lost 6 bases, and 23 bases lay in between. The CDR3 is 16 amino acids. Germline V CDR1 and CDR2: SEHNR, FQNEAQ (reference sequence). DNA for the CDR3: TGTGCCAGCAGCCCCCCGCTCGGGGCTTCGCGGGGCGAGCAGTACTTC. It specifies CASSPPLGASRGEQYF. The full variable domain, with the rest looked up from reference TRBV7-9 and TRBJ2-7, is DTGVSQNPRHKITKRGQNVTFRCDPISEHNRLYWYRQTLGQGPEFLTYFQNEAQLEKSRLLSDRFSAERPKGSFSTLEIQRTEQGDSAMYLCASSPPLGASRGEQYFGPGTRLTVT.

This sequence joins TRBV30 and TRBJ1-5, with 8 bases fitting TRBD1. CDR1 GTSNPN and CDR2 SVGIG come from the germline V gene (reference sequence). The CDR3 consists of 13 residues. V lost 3 bases to trimming and J lost 7 bases; unmatched junction nucleotides: 5. CDR3 DNA sequence: TGTGCCTGGAGGCAGGGGGCGGAACAGCCCCAGCATTTT. Amino acids: CAWRQGAEQPQHF.

V usage is TRBV11-2 and J usage is TRBJ2-1; TRBD1 aligns across 7 bases. The CDR3 has 15 amino acids. After removal of 4 bases from V and 11 bases from J, the junction contained 14 bases not matched to a gene. The germline gives CDR1 SGHAT, CDR2 FQNNGV. The CDR3: CASSSSPADRSKQFF. Written as DNA, the CDR3 is TGTGCCAGCAGCTCATCTCCCGCGGACAGGAGTAAGCAGTTCTTC.

The chain carries TRBV9 and TRBJ2-7; a weak D match, TRBD1 (6 bases). Germline V gene data show CDR1 as SGDLS and CDR2 as YYNGEE. V was cut by 0 bases and J by 3 bases, with 13 bases left in between. The CDR3 spans 15 residues. The chain's CDR3 is CASSVGVGADYEQYF. For the CDR3, the DNA is TGTGCCAGCAGCGTAGGTGTGGGGGCAGACTACGAGCAGTACTTC.

This clone was detected once. The rearrangement links TRBV19 to TRBJ1-1, with 7 nucleotides matching TRBD1. V was pared by 9 bases and J by 1 base, with 5 bases of the junction left unmatched. The germline V gene encodes CDR1 LNHDA and CDR2 SQIVND (reference sequence). The CDR3 length is 13 residues. CDR3 DNA: TGTGCCAGCCAGGGACAGACGAACACTGAAGCTTTCTTT. Residues: CASQGQTNTEAFF. The full variable domain, with the rest looked up from reference TRBV19 and TRBJ1-1, is DGGITQSPKYLFRKEGQNVTLSCEQNLNHDAMYWYRQDPGQGLRLIYYSQIVNDFQKGDIAEGYSVSREKKESFPLTVTSAQKNPTAFYLCASQGQTNTEAFFGQGTRLTVV.

The chain uses TRBV10-3 and TRBJ1-1; the D gene is possibly TRBD1 (6 bases). Germline CDR1 and CDR2: ENHRY and SYGVKD. The CDR3 runs 14 residues. V lost 5 bases and J lost 5, with 15 bases in between. The CDR3 reads CAISQQGSNTEAFF. DNA of the CDR3: TGTGCCATCAGTCAACAGGGAAGTAATACTGAAGCTTTCTTT.

This chain uses TRBV30 with TRBJ2-1, with 8 bases matching TRBD2. V shed 4 bases and J 3 bases; nucleotides not matched to a gene: 8. The CDR3 extends over 15 amino acids. Germline lookup yields CDR1 GTSNPN and CDR2 SVGIG (reference sequence). DNA for the CDR3: TGTGCCTGGAACCCACCCGGGAGGGGCTACAATGAGCAGTTCTTC. Protein sequence: CAWNPPGRGYNEQFF.

CDR3 region: CASSQDGTGEDTIYF. CDR3 DNA sequence: TGCGCCAGCAGCCAAGATGGCACAGGGGAGGACACCATATATTTT. V usage is TRBV4-1 and J usage is TRBJ1-3; 7 nucleotides agree with TRBD1. The CDR3 length is 15 residues. The germline CDR1 and CDR2 sequences are MGHRA and YSYEKL. V shed 0 bases, J shed 8 bases, and the junction held 7 bases outside the gene matches.

The CDR3 region is CASSPQGAEAFF. As DNA, the CDR3 is TGTGCCAGCAGCCCCCAGGGTGCTGAAGCTTTCTTT. The gene calls are TRBV11-2 and TRBJ1-1, with D perhaps TRBD1 (5 bases). Germline V lookup: CDR1 SGHAT, CDR2 FQNNGV. The V end was cut by 5 bases, the J end by 6 bases, with 10 bases between. The CDR3 runs 12 residues.

The CDR3 DNA reads TGTGCCAGCAGTTCAACCTCCGGGAAAATACGTACCGGGGAGCTGTTTTTT. Protein: CASSSTSGKIRTGELFF. This rearrangement joins TRBV5-6 to TRBJ2-2, with a possible D match to TRBD2 (5 bases). The V end was cut by 5 bases, the J end by 5 bases, with 22 bases between. The CDR3 is 17 residues long. Germline loops: CDR1 SGHDT, CDR2 YYEEEE.

This sequence joins TRBV2 and TRBJ2-3, with unresolved D. Germline V gene lookup returns CDR1 SNHLY and CDR2 FYNNEI. The V end lost 6 bases, the J end lost 3 bases, and 7 bases lay between the germline ends. This CDR3 has 12 amino acids. CDR3 sequence reads: CASSFTTDTQYF. Here the CDR3 DNA reads TGTGCCAGCAGCTTCACTACAGATACGCAGTATTTT.

On this clone: This sample includes further DNA sequences coding for the same CDR3. This rearrangement joins TRBV2 to TRBJ2-7; a possible D gene is TRBD1 (6 bases). CDR3 length: 11 residues. Trimming left V 10 bases short and J 4 bases short, with 11 bases between. The germline CDR1 and CDR2 sequences are SNHLY and FYNNEI. CDR3 residues: CATRQAYEQYF. For the CDR3, the DNA is TGTGCCACGAGACAGGCGTACGAGCAGTACTTC.

The V call is TRBV7-3, the J call TRBJ2-2; D ambiguous. Deletions cut 5 bases from V and 6 bases from J, with 13 bases between. Germline V gene lookup returns CDR1 SGHTA and CDR2 FQGTGA. The CDR3 is made up of 14 amino acids. CDR3 region: CASSKNEASGELFF. The CDR3 bases are TGTGCCAGCAGCAAAAACGAGGCATCCGGGGAGCTGTTTTTT. The variable domain in full, with the rest retrieved from reference TRBV7-3 and TRBJ2-2, is GAGVSQTPSNKVTEKGKYVELRCDPISGHTALYWYRQSLGQGPEFLIYFQGTGAADDSGLPNDRFFAVRPEGSVSTLKIQRTERGDSAVYLCASSKNEASGELFFGEGSRLTVL.

This clone was observed a handful of times. The J gene is TRBJ1-6, the V gene TRBV28; 9 nucleotides match TRBD1. Germline-derived CDR1 and CDR2 are MDHEN and SYDVKM. The CDR3 extends over 13 amino acids. The V gene end was trimmed by 6 bases and the J gene end by 9 bases; junction bases not matched to a gene: 3. CDR3 bases: TGTGCCAGCAGCCGGGACAGGGCTTCACCCCTCCACTTT. Encoded protein: CASSRDRASPLHF.

The rearrangement links TRBV15 to TRBJ2-7; a weak D match, TRBD1 (5 bases). This CDR3 is built from 14 residues. The germline V and J ends were trimmed by 5 bases and 4 bases, with 15 bases remaining between them. The germline CDR1 and CDR2 sequences are LNHNV and YYDKDF (reference sequence). The CDR3 sequence is CATSRRPDTYEQYF. Here the CDR3 DNA reads TGTGCCACCAGCCGCCGGCCGGACACTTACGAGCAGTACTTC. Full variable domain (missing parts from reference TRBV15 and TRBJ2-7): DAMVIQNPRYQVTQFGKPVTLSCSQTLNHNVMYWYQQKSSQAPKLLFHYYDKDFNNEADTPDNFQSRRPNTSFCFLDIRSPGLGDTAMYLCATSRRPDTYEQYFGPGTRLTVT.